The source of this T cell receptor beta chain is a study of response to subunit inactivated influenza vaccine. Broader study findings: The authors suggested that few new T cells are recruited per seasonal influenza vaccination.

Each CDR3 protein is one row after TCRdb ran MiXCR on the RT-PCR reads. The table records 550,000 to 600,000 distinct CDR3 sequences, around 11% of them present only once. The CDR3 extends over 14 amino acids. The V gene's germline CDR1 is SGHRS and CDR2 YFSETQ. V was cut by 0 bases and J by 4 bases, with 9 bases left in between. The sample holds many counts of this clonotype. The antigen is unknown. The TCR sequence derives from a middle-aged man who received an inactivated influenza vaccine. The source was PBMCs from blood, collected on the day of vaccination. The J gene is TRBJ2-3, the V gene TRBV5-1, with no clear D. The CDR3 protein is CASSLGQESDTQYF. The DNA of the CDR3 is TGCGCCAGCAGCTTGGGGCAGGAGTCAGATACGCAGTATTTT.